This entry features one T cell receptor (beta chain) sequence. The sample's time point: week 3, after first cycle of checkpoint inhibitor. This entry is derived from a study of blood T cell dynamics during melanoma immunotherapy. The CDR3 consists of 13 residues. The V gene lost 7 bases and the J gene lost 0 bases, with 7 bases spanning the gap. CDR1 SNHLY and CDR2 FYNNEI come from the germline V gene. Generated by immunoSEQ multiplex PCR, the TCRdb table keeps only in-frame clones and is missing some. The sample carries 12,000 or so clones, 88% recorded once. The source is a human donor with melanoma. The chain links TRBV2 to TRBJ1-5; D remains ambiguous. Sequencing was performed on blood, taken from a patient treated with checkpoint blockade. The chain's CDR3 is CASTDNSNQPQHF. Written as DNA, the CDR3 is TGTGCCAGCACCGATAATAGCAATCAGCCCCAGCATTTT.